This T cell receptor (beta chain) was retrieved from a study of blood T cell repertoires in COVID-19. About the research overall: The cDNA or gDNA used as material had been derived from T cells, B-cell-depleted T cells, or PBMCs.

Repertoires were generated with immunoSEQ multiplex PCR, while TCRdb's copy carries only in-frame clones and drops some. The repertoire holds a few hundred thousand clones, with 70% to 90% as singletons. Worth noting for this clone: Other DNA sequences in this specimen translate into the identical CDR3.

Trimming stripped 1 base from V and 1 base from J, with 4 bases between. CDR3 length equals 13 residues. The genes are TRBV12-3 or TRBV12-4 and TRBJ1-1; D unresolved. This sequence originates from a young man who had recovered from COVID-19. Sample: PBMCs or T cells enriched from blood (not recorded which). CDR3 DNA: TGTGCCAGCAGTTTAGGACAGAACACTGAAGCTTTCTTT. The encoded protein is CASSLGQNTEAFF.